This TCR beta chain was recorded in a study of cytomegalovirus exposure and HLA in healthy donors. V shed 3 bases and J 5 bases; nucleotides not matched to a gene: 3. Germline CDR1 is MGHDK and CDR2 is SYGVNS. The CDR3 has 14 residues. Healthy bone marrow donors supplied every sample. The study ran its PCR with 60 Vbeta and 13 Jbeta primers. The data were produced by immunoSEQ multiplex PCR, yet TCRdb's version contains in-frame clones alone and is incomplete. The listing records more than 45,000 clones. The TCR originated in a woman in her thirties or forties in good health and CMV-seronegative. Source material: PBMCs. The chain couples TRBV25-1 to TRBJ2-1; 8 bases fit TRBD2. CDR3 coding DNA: TGTGCCAGCAGTGACAGCGGGAGCGACAATGAGCAGTTCTTC. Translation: CASSDSGSDNEQFF.